Presented here are 32 T cell receptor beta chains from one specimen sequenced in a study of preoperative IRX-2 immunotherapy in early breast cancer. Data came from immunoSEQ multiplex PCR; TCRdb stores just in-frame clones and leaves some out. The sample records fewer than 30,000 clones, roughly 90% being singletons. Treatment given: preoperative locoregional IRX-2 cytokine immunotherapy. This specimen was acquired from a patient treated with IRX-2 immunotherapy. The receptors shown here come from a human donor with breast cancer.

The CDR3 bases are TGTGCCAGCAGTTTATGGGGGAAGTCCCAAGAGACCCAGTACTTC. Protein sequence: CASSLWGKSQETQYF. The chain uses TRBV27 and TRBJ2-5, with D tentatively TRBD1 or TRBD2 (5 bases each). V was pared by 1 base and J by 1 base, with 10 bases between. The germline V gene has CDR1 MNHEY and CDR2 SMNVEV (reference sequence). This CDR3 spans 15 amino acids.

The rearrangement joins TRBV6-1 to TRBJ1-5, with D perhaps TRBD1 (6 bases). The CDR3 runs to 15 residues. Trimming left V 7 bases short and J 1 base short, with 14 bases between. Germline assignment: CDR1 MNHNS and CDR2 SASEGT. CDR3 bases: TGTGCCAGCAAGCAGGGGAGTGGGAGCAATCAGCCCCAGCATTTT. It codes for CASKQGSGSNQPQHF.

The V and J genes are TRBV4-1 and TRBJ2-7; 11 nucleotides agree with TRBD1. CDR3 length equals 16 residues. Germline V gene data show CDR1 as MGHRA and CDR2 as YSYEKL. The V and J ends lost 2 bases and 5 bases, in that order; junction bases with no gene match: 8. The DNA for the CDR3 is TGCGCCAGCAGCCAACGGACAGGGGGCAATGGGAACGAGCAGTACTTC. This encodes CASSQRTGGNGNEQYF.

V usage is TRBV6-4 and J usage is TRBJ1-4; D remains ambiguous. CDR1 is MRHNA and CDR2 is SNTAGT in the germline V gene. The CDR3 loop spans 13 amino acids. V was trimmed by 4 bases and J by 5 bases, leaving 8 bases between them. CDR3 region: CASSGQVNEKLFF. The CDR3 region has the DNA TGTGCCAGCAGTGGTCAGGTAAATGAAAAACTGTTTTTT.

The chain combines TRBV25-1 with TRBJ2-1; D might be TRBD1 or TRBD2, each matching 5 bases. Germline CDR1 is MGHDK and CDR2 is SYGVNS. The CDR3 sequence is 13 residues long. Between the trimmed V and J ends, which lost 8 bases and 4 bases, there was a span of 12 bases. CDR3 coding DNA: TGTGCCAGCGGCCGGGACGGATACAATGAGCAGTTCTTC. Its translation is CASGRDGYNEQFF.

V usage is TRBV18 and J usage is TRBJ2-1, with D tentatively TRBD1 (5 bases). Germline V gene sequence: CDR1 KGHSH, CDR2 LQKENI. The V gene lost 6 bases and the J gene lost 0 bases, with 12 bases spanning the gap. The CDR3 contains 15 residues. The CDR3 region is CASSFQGGSYNEQFF. CDR3 nucleotides: TGTGCCAGCTCCTTTCAGGGCGGCTCCTACAATGAGCAGTTCTTC.

The chain links TRBV27 to TRBJ2-5; D is perhaps TRBD2 (6 bases). CDR3 length equals 13 residues. CDR1 and CDR2 from the germline V gene are MNHEY and SMNVEV (reference sequence). Deletions cut 2 bases from V and 2 bases from J, with 6 bases between. CDR3 residues: CASSLGTQETQYF. The CDR3 DNA reads as TGTGCCAGCAGTTTAGGGACTCAAGAGACCCAGTACTTC.

The V gene is TRBV5-1, the J gene TRBJ2-3; 12 bases fit TRBD2. Germline V gene sequence: CDR1 SGHRS, CDR2 YFSETQ. V shed 4 bases and J 4 bases; nucleotides not matched to a gene: 1. The CDR3 spans 14 residues. CDR3 sequence (DNA): TGCGCCAGCAGCACTAGCGGGAGGCCAGATACGCAGTATTTT. Translated, it gives CASSTSGRPDTQYF.

This chain uses TRBV12-5 with TRBJ2-1, with D unclear. Germline V gives CDR1 LGHNT, CDR2 FRNRAP. V dropped 0 bases and J dropped 9 bases, with 9 bases sitting between them. CDR3 length: 13 residues. The CDR3 DNA sequence: TGTGCTAGTGGTTTGGTACTAACGGGTGAGCAGTTCTTC. Residues: CASGLVLTGEQFF.

The rearrangement links TRBV21-1 to TRBJ2-3; the table's D call, TRBD1, has no DNA check behind it. TRBV21-1 is an annotated pseudogene. The CDR3 extends over 16 amino acids. CDR3 bases: TGTGCCAGCAGGGGGCCAGGGGCCCTGAACACAGATACGCAGTATTTT. Its translation is CASRGPGALNTDTQYF.

The sample holds one count of this clone. The rearrangement uses TRBV27 and TRBJ2-5; D is ambiguous. This CDR3 contains 13 residues. V lost 0 bases to trimming and J lost 6 bases, with 8 bases between them. The germline CDR1 and CDR2 sequences are MNHEY and SMNVEV (reference sequence). The CDR3 region is CASSLSLRQTQYF. CDR3 sequence (DNA): TGTGCCAGCAGTTTATCCCTGCGTCAGACCCAGTACTTC.

This sequence joins TRBV10-3 and TRBJ1-2; 8 bases are a match to TRBD1. The CDR3 runs 17 residues. Trimming cost V 4 bases and J 6 bases; bases outside gene matches: 16. Germline assignment: CDR1 ENHRY and CDR2 SYGVKD. Here the CDR3 reads CAISGSRTGKTFDGYTF. DNA for the CDR3: TGTGCCATCAGTGGGTCCAGGACAGGGAAAACCTTTGATGGCTACACCTTC.

Comments on this clone: The same CDR3 also results from other DNA sequences found in this sample. The V call is TRBV28, the J call TRBJ2-5, with 9 bases matching TRBD1. The germline V gene has CDR1 MDHEN and CDR2 SYDVKM. V shed 5 bases and J 4 bases; nucleotides not matched to a gene: 5. This CDR3 region has 14 residues. For the CDR3, the DNA is TGTGCCAGCAGTAGGGGACAGGGAAGAGAGACCCAGTACTTC. Translated: CASSRGQGRETQYF.

The chain joins TRBV19 to TRBJ1-3; D remains ambiguous. Trimming pared 7 bases from V and 0 bases from J, leaving 13 bases between. From germline, CDR1 is LNHDA and CDR2 SQIVND (reference sequence). The CDR3 sequence is 15 residues long. CDR3: CASTQPELSGNTIYF. The CDR3 region has the DNA TGTGCCAGTACCCAGCCAGAGCTCTCTGGAAACACCATATATTTT.

This clone was counted a single time. DNA of the CDR3: TGTGCCAGCTCACCCGGTAGCCATGGCTACACCTTC. Amino acid sequence: CASSPGSHGYTF. The chain uses TRBV18 and TRBJ1-2, with D unresolved. V was clipped by 3 bases and J by 6 bases, with 8 bases between them. The CDR3 is 12 residues long. CDR1 is KGHSH, CDR2 LQKENI, per germline.

This chain connects TRBV27 to TRBJ2-7; 9 nucleotides match TRBD1. Germline V gene data show CDR1 as MNHEY and CDR2 as SMNVEV (reference sequence). The CDR3 runs to 15 residues. The V segment lost 5 bases and the J segment 2 bases; nucleotides outside the gene matches: 7. The CDR3 sequence is CASSLDRGGTYEQYF. CDR3 bases: TGTGCCAGCAGTCTAGACAGGGGGGGCACCTACGAGCAGTACTTC.

CDR3 coding DNA: TGTGCCAGCAGTGACTCTAATCAATCCATATATTTT. Its translation: CASSDSNQSIYF. J is TRBJ1-3 and V is TRBV25-1; D is unclear. Trimming pared 3 bases from V and 11 bases from J, leaving 11 bases between. Germline V lookup: CDR1 MGHDK, CDR2 SYGVNS. The CDR3 sequence is 12 residues long. Supplemented by reference TRBV25-1 and TRBJ1-3, the full variable domain reads EADIYQTPRYLVIGTGKKITLECSQTMGHDKMYWYQQDPGMELHLIHYSYGVNSTEKGDLSSESTVSRIRTEHFPLTLESARPSHTSQYLCASSDSNQSIYFGEGSWLTVV.

The chain couples TRBV28 to TRBJ2-7, with unresolved D. This CDR3 comprises 14 residues. Germline CDR1 MDHEN, CDR2 SYDVKM. Deletions cut 10 bases from V and 1 base from J, with 17 bases between. The CDR3 coding sequence is TGTGCCACCTCCGACTTAACCCTTTCCTACGAGCAGTACTTC. Translated, it gives CATSDLTLSYEQYF.

CDR3 amino acids: CASSVGAGGSGNTIYF. In DNA form, the CDR3 reads TGTGCCAGCAGCGTAGGGGCAGGGGGCTCTGGAAACACCATATATTTT. The rearrangement joins TRBV9 to TRBJ1-3; 7 bases align to TRBD1. Trimming took 0 bases from V and 0 from J; bases not matched to a gene: 3. The CDR3 runs 16 residues. Looked up from germline, CDR1 is SGDLS and CDR2 is YYNGEE. The whole variable domain, filled in from reference TRBV9 and TRBJ1-3, reads DSGVTQTPKHLITATGQRVTLRCSPRSGDLSVYWYQQSLDQGLQFLIQYYNGEERAKGNILERFSAQQFPDLHSELNLSSLELGDSALYFCASSVGAGGSGNTIYFGEGSWLTVV.

The rearrangement joins TRBV7-5 to TRBJ1-1. TRBV7-5 is a pseudogene. The CDR3 is made up of 16 amino acids. The CDR3 sequence is CARSYGGLAGRFEAFF. Here the CDR3 DNA reads TGTGCCAGAAGTTACGGGGGGCTTGCAGGACGTTTTGAAGCTTTCTTT.

CDR3 sequence: CASTSSTNTGELFF. The CDR3 DNA reads as TGCGCCAGCACTTCTAGCACAAACACCGGGGAGCTGTTTTTT. The chain has TRBV5-1 and TRBJ2-2; D is perhaps TRBD2 (5 bases). The length of the CDR3 is 14 residues. The germline gives CDR1 SGHRS, CDR2 YFSETQ. Trimming removed 6 bases at V and 2 bases at J, with 11 bases between.

The rearrangement uses TRBV28 and TRBJ2-7; 7 nucleotides align to TRBD1. V lost 5 bases and J lost 1; bases outside the gene matches: 5. Germline V CDR1 and CDR2: MDHEN, SYDVKM. The CDR3 consists of 14 residues. CDR3 region: CASSLTGRSYEQYF. In DNA form, the CDR3 reads TGTGCCAGCAGTCTGACAGGGAGATCCTACGAGCAGTACTTC.

This clone has a single count. The genes are TRBV28 and TRBJ2-7; D is perhaps TRBD2 (6 bases). The CDR3 covers 15 residues. The V gene lost 6 bases and the J gene lost 3 bases, with 18 bases spanning the gap. Germline assignment: CDR1 MDHEN and CDR2 SYDVKM. The CDR3, as DNA: TGTGCCAGCAGCCACAAGGGGAGGAGGGACTACGAGCAGTACTTC. Its protein is CASSHKGRRDYEQYF.

The chain joins TRBV6-6 to TRBJ2-1, with D maybe TRBD1 (6 bases). This CDR3 comprises 15 residues. V was shortened by 2 bases and J by 4 bases, with 12 bases between the two germline ends. CDR1 and CDR2 (germline): MNHNY, SVGAGI (reference sequence). The CDR3 bases are TGTGCCAGCAGTTACGCGTCAGGGGAGTACAATGAGCAGTTCTTC. As protein: CASSYASGEYNEQFF.

This chain uses TRBV28 with TRBJ2-7; D is perhaps TRBD1 (5 bases). There are 13 residues in the CDR3. Between the trimmed V and J ends, which lost 5 bases and 2 bases, there was a span of 10 bases. The germline V gene has CDR1 MDHEN and CDR2 SYDVKM. Here the CDR3 reads CASSRQHPYEQYF. CDR3 nucleotides: TGTGCCAGCAGTCGACAGCACCCCTACGAGCAGTACTTC.

V gene TRBV5-6 combines with J gene TRBJ2-3, with TRBD1 as a possible D gene (5 bases). The germline V gene encodes CDR1 SGHDT and CDR2 YYEEEE. V lost 5 bases to trimming and J lost 6 bases, with 10 bases between them. The CDR3 runs to 12 residues. The CDR3 loop reads CASRLPGDTQYF. The CDR3 DNA reads TGTGCCAGCAGACTACCAGGGGATACGCAGTATTTT.

The chain combines TRBV10-3 with TRBJ2-3; 14 bases agree with TRBD2. Trimming removed 6 bases from V and 7 bases from J; junction bases left unmatched: 6. The germline CDR1 and CDR2 sequences are ENHRY and SYGVKD. The CDR3 length is 15 residues. CDR3 DNA sequence: TGTGCCATCAGCGCGGGACTAGCGGGGGTAAATACGCAGTATTTT. As protein: CAISAGLAGVNTQYF.

Comment on this clone: One end of the junction is discordant with germline, which a read error may explain. The chain uses TRBV12-5 and TRBJ2-7, with 7 bases matching TRBD1. The V gene's germline CDR1 is LGHNT and CDR2 FRNRAP. CDR3 length equals 15 residues. CDR3 coding DNA: TGTGCTAGTGGTTTGGACAGGGGTTTCTCCCACGAGCAGTACTTC. This codes for CASGLDRGFSHEQYF. The full variable domain, its missing parts supplied by reference TRBV12-5 and TRBJ2-7, is DARVTQTPRHKVTEMGQEVTMRCQPILGHNTVFWYRQTMMQGLELLAYFRNRAPLDDSGMPKDRFSAEMPDATLATLKIQPSEPRDSAVYFCASGLDRGFSHEQYFGPGTRLTVT.

V usage is TRBV5-6 and J usage is TRBJ2-3, with 10 positions matching TRBD2. The CDR3 runs to 16 residues. With V trimmed by 6 bases and J by 2 bases, 9 bases remained unmatched. Germline V gene lookup returns CDR1 SGHDT and CDR2 YYEEEE. For the CDR3, the DNA is TGTGCCAGCACCCTCCTAGCGGGGGATTTCACAGATACGCAGTATTTT. Encoded protein: CASTLLAGDFTDTQYF.

This chain connects TRBV19 to TRBJ1-1; D might be TRBD1 (6 bases). Germline loops: CDR1 LNHDA, CDR2 SQIVND (reference sequence). Trimming left V 9 bases short and J 4 bases short, with 18 bases between. This CDR3 is 14 amino acids long. In DNA form, the CDR3 reads TGTGCCAGCGAAGACCAGGGGCGAGGCACTGAAGCTTTCTTT. The encoded protein is CASEDQGRGTEAFF.

V and J are TRBV18 and TRBJ1-4; D is ambiguous. The CDR3 extends over 14 amino acids. Germline V gene data show CDR1 as KGHSH and CDR2 as LQKENI. Trimming took off 3 bases at V and 8 bases at J, with 13 bases between the two ends. Here the CDR3 DNA reads TGTGCCAGCTCACCGGACCCGCCGGGGGAAAAACTGTTTTTT. As protein: CASSPDPPGEKLFF. Drawing the rest from reference TRBV18 and TRBJ1-4, the complete variable domain is NAGVMQNPRHLVRRRGQEARLRCSPMKGHSHVYWYRQLPEEGLKFMVYLQKENIIDESGMPKERFSAEFPKEGPSILRIQQVVRGDSAAYFCASSPDPPGEKLFFGSGTQLSVL.

V and J are TRBV7-6 and TRBJ2-7; D ambiguous. The germline CDR1 and CDR2 sequences are SGHVS and FNYEAQ. V lost 5 bases and J 1 base, leaving 9 bases between the germline ends. The CDR3 spans 13 residues. The CDR3 bases are TGTGCCAGCAGCCCGAAGACTTCCTACGAGCAGTACTTC. Its protein product is CASSPKTSYEQYF. Full variable domain (outside the CDR3, taken from reference TRBV7-6 and TRBJ2-7): GAGVSQSPRYKVTKRGQDVALRCDPISGHVSLYWYRQALGQGPEFLTYFNYEAQQDKSGLPNDRFSAERPEGSISTLTIQRTEQRDSAMYRCASSPKTSYEQYFGPGTRLTVT.